This is a list of T cell receptor beta chains from one sample in a study of beta chain features in type 1 diabetes. The data were produced by immunoSEQ multiplex PCR, yet TCRdb's version contains in-frame clones alone and is incomplete. The data hold around 40,000 clones, with 55% to 70% observed a single time. Source material: Tregs from blood. Every receptor here comes from a woman between 25 and 40 years old in good health. CDR3s include the opening cysteine and the closing phenylalanine or tryptophan. A D gene is named only where the DNA matches it firmly. Not every row has a clone size; where given, it reads once, few, many or a size class.

d_gene: .
v_gene: TRBV28
abundance: .
j_gene: TRBJ2-3
CDR3nt: TGTGCCAGTAAGTCCCGAGGGCGCACAGATACGCAGTATTTT
CDR3aa: CASKSRGRTDTQYF

d_gene: .
v_gene: TRBV28
abundance: .
j_gene: TRBJ1-5
CDR3nt: TGTGCCAGCAGCCGAGCCCTGACAGTGACTTATCAGCCCCAGCATTTT
CDR3aa: CASSRALTVTYQPQHF

d_gene: .
v_gene: TRBV2
abundance: .
j_gene: TRBJ2-7
CDR3nt: TGTGCCAGCAGCCTTCTTTTACAGAGCGAGCAGTACTTC
CDR3aa: CASSLLLQSEQYF

d_gene: .
v_gene: TRBV4-2
abundance: .
j_gene: TRBJ2-5
CDR3nt: TGTGCCAGCAGCCAAGAAGCCGGGAGCGGCCAGTACTTC
CDR3aa: CASSQEAGSGQYF

d_gene: TRBD1
v_gene: TRBV5-4
abundance: .
j_gene: TRBJ1-2
CDR3nt: TGTGCCAGCAGCCCGCAGGGGGCCCTCGGCTATGGCTACACCTTC
CDR3aa: CASSPQGALGYGYTF

d_gene: .
v_gene: TRBV7-2
abundance: medium-sized
j_gene: TRBJ1-5
CDR3nt: TGTGCCAGCAGCCACAGGGAAAACCAGCCCCAGCATTTT
CDR3aa: CASSHRENQPQHF

d_gene: TRBD2
v_gene: TRBV27
abundance: few
j_gene: TRBJ2-1
CDR3nt: TGTGCCAGCAGTTGGAGTGCGGGAGGGCCGGGGAATGAGCAGTTCTTC
CDR3aa: CASSWSAGGPGNEQFF

d_gene: .
v_gene: TRBV19
abundance: .
j_gene: TRBJ1-1
CDR3nt: TGTGCCAGTAGTATAGTATCAGGGAACACTGAAGCTTTCTTT
CDR3aa: CASSIVSGNTEAFF

d_gene: .
v_gene: TRBV4-2
abundance: .
j_gene: TRBJ1-3
CDR3nt: TGTGCCAGCAGCCAAGATATCACAGAAAGCTCTGGAAACACCATATATTTT
CDR3aa: CASSQDITESSGNTIYF

d_gene: TRBD1
v_gene: TRBV15
abundance: .
j_gene: TRBJ2-7
CDR3nt: TGTGCCACCAGCAGAGCCCCGGACAGGTCCAGGGCCGAGCAGTACTTC
CDR3aa: CATSRAPDRSRAEQYF

d_gene: .
v_gene: TRBV15
abundance: once
j_gene: TRBJ1-4
CDR3nt: TGTGCCACCAGCAGAGAGGGGGGTGAAAAACTGTTTTTT
CDR3aa: CATSREGGEKLFF

d_gene: TRBD1
v_gene: TRBV4-2
abundance: .
j_gene: TRBJ2-4
CDR3nt: TGTGCCAGCAGCCAAGATAAGGCAGGGGGCCCGGAAAACATTCAGTACTTC
CDR3aa: CASSQDKAGGPENIQYF

d_gene: .
v_gene: TRBV7-3
abundance: once
j_gene: TRBJ2-2
CDR3nt: TGTGCCAGCAGCTCGGGTGGCCCGAACACCGGGGAGCTGTTTTTT
CDR3aa: CASSSGGPNTGELFF

d_gene: TRBD1
v_gene: TRBV7-9
abundance: .
j_gene: TRBJ2-5
CDR3nt: TGTGCCAGCAGCGTCGGGACAGGGGAGTTTGGAGAGACCCAGTACTTC
CDR3aa: CASSVGTGEFGETQYF

d_gene: TRBD1
v_gene: TRBV4-3
abundance: .
j_gene: TRBJ1-3
CDR3nt: TGCGCCAGCAGCCAAGTTGGGACAGCCTCTGGAAACACCATATATTTT
CDR3aa: CASSQVGTASGNTIYF

d_gene: TRBD1
v_gene: TRBV14
abundance: .
j_gene: TRBJ1-5
CDR3nt: TGTGCCAGCAGCCAACACCGGGACAGGGGCCTCTATAGCAATCAGCCCCAGCATTTT
CDR3aa: CASSQHRDRGLYSNQPQHF

d_gene: .
v_gene: TRBV29-1
abundance: few
j_gene: TRBJ1-1
CDR3nt: TGCAGCGTTGATCGGAGGGACGGGATTAGGAACACTGAAGCTTTCTTT
CDR3aa: CSVDRRDGIRNTEAFF

d_gene: .
v_gene: TRBV2
abundance: few
j_gene: TRBJ2-5
CDR3nt: TGTGCCAGCAGTGACGGGATTGGAGAGACCCAGTACTTC
CDR3aa: CASSDGIGETQYF

d_gene: .
v_gene: TRBV7-9
abundance: .
j_gene: TRBJ2-2
CDR3nt: TGTGCCAGCAGCTCCCTTCGAAGCGCGGAACCGTTTGTCGGGGAGCTGTTTTTT
CDR3aa: CASSSLRSAEPFVGELFF

d_gene: TRBD1
v_gene: TRBV6-6
abundance: .
j_gene: TRBJ1-1
CDR3nt: TGTGCCAGCAGTTCACCCTGGACAGGGCCCACTGAAGCTTTCTTT
CDR3aa: CASSSPWTGPTEAFF

d_gene: .
v_gene: TRBV5-6
abundance: .
j_gene: TRBJ1-1
CDR3nt: TGTGCCAGCAGGAACAGAAACACTGAAGCTTTCTTT
CDR3aa: CASRNRNTEAFF

d_gene: TRBD2
v_gene: TRBV4-1
abundance: .
j_gene: TRBJ2-3
CDR3nt: TGCGCCAGCAACCCTCGGGGGGGGGATACGCAGTATTTT
CDR3aa: CASNPRGGDTQYF

d_gene: .
v_gene: TRBV5-1
abundance: .
j_gene: TRBJ2-1
CDR3nt: TGCGCCAGCAGCTTTCTAGCGAATGAGCAGTTCTTC
CDR3aa: CASSFLANEQFF

d_gene: .
v_gene: TRBV29-1
abundance: .
j_gene: TRBJ2-2
CDR3nt: TGCAGCGTTGATGATCTAGCCGGGGAGCTGTTTTTT
CDR3aa: CSVDDLAGELFF

d_gene: TRBD2
v_gene: TRBV18
abundance: .
j_gene: TRBJ2-2
CDR3nt: TGTGCCAGCTCACCAGAACTAGCGGGAGAAGGAACCGGGGAGCTGTTTTTT
CDR3aa: CASSPELAGEGTGELFF

d_gene: .
v_gene: TRBV6-5
abundance: .
j_gene: TRBJ1-1
CDR3nt: TGTGCCAGCAGTTACCCGGGGTCTGAAGCTTTCTTT
CDR3aa: CASSYPGSEAFF

d_gene: .
v_gene: TRBV18
abundance: .
j_gene: TRBJ2-5
CDR3nt: TGTGCCAGCTCACCACGGGCAGGGGAAGGAAACCAAGAGACCCAGTACTTC
CDR3aa: CASSPRAGEGNQETQYF